This T cell receptor beta chain was retrieved from a study of shared clonotypes between healthy human individuals. General study results and limits: Investigators expected sequencing depth to affect clonotype sharing among donors.

Samples underwent the assay at deep level. The table came from immunoSEQ multiplex PCR; TCRdb's copy has only in-frame clones and leaves some out. The repertoire holds about 1,900,000 clones, approximately 94% seen once, with 1.2% in the top ten. Per germline, CDR1 GTSNPN and CDR2 SVGIG (reference sequence). This CDR3 region has 13 residues. V gave up 0 bases and J gave up 7 bases, with 9 bases separating them. Worth noting for this clone: The antigen is unknown. The same CDR3 can be traced to other DNA sequences in this sample.

It was CD45RO-negative cells, positively selected for CCR7, that made up naive CD8 cells, with terminally differentiated effector memory CD45RA+ cells excluded. The gene calls are TRBV30 and TRBJ2-2, with D possibly matching TRBD2 (6 bases). This receptor was taken from a man aged 18 to 30 in good health. The material sequenced was naive CD8+ T cells sorted from blood. The DNA of the CDR3 is TGTGCCTGGAGTGTCGGGGGTGGCGGGGAGCTGTTTTTT. Its protein is CAWSVGGGGELFF. Full variable domain (missing parts from reference TRBV30 and TRBJ2-2): SQTIHQWPATLVQPVGSPLSLECTVEGTSNPNLYWYRQAAGRGLQLLFYSVGIGQISSEVPQNLSASRPQDRQFILSSKKLLLSDSGFYLCAWSVGGGGELFFGEGSRLTVL.